This passage covers 2 T cell receptor beta chains from one sample sequenced in a study of T cells in Graves' hyperthyroidism and ophthalmopathy. Researchers amplified the TCR beta CDR3 regions from RNA transcripts. The TCR CDR3 first-round RT-PCR relied on the HTBI primer set. TCRdb passed the multiplex PCR reads through MiXCR, listing each CDR3 protein once. Of nearly 600,000 distinct CDR3 sequences in the sample, approximately 15% are singletons; the top ten hold more than 5%. Source material: blood. The receptors come from a woman aged 25 to 39 with Graves' hyperthyroidism that later progressed to Graves' ophthalmopathy.

This clonotype occurred a few times. The chain employs TRBV30 and TRBJ2-2; D could derive from TRBD1 or TRBD2 (5 bases each). CDR3 size: 14 residues. Per the germline V gene, CDR1 is GTSNPN and CDR2 is SVGIG (reference sequence). Trimming pared 3 bases from V and 6 bases from J, leaving 14 bases between. The CDR3 DNA reads as TGTGCCTGGAGCTCGGGCAGGGAGCCCGGGGAGCTGTTTTTT. Protein product: CAWSSGREPGELFF.

J is TRBJ1-2 and V is TRBV5-6; weak D call: TRBD1 (5 bases). The CDR3 spans 12 residues. Germline V gene sequence: CDR1 SGHDT, CDR2 YYEEEE. Trimming shortened V by 6 bases and J by 6 bases, and 12 bases separated the two germline ends. In nucleotides, the CDR3 is TGTGCCAGCAAGGGGCTCAACCATGGCTACACCTTC. It encodes CASKGLNHGYTF. Looking up the rest from reference TRBV5-6 and TRBJ1-2 gives the full variable domain: DAGVTQSPTHLIKTRGQQVTLRCSPKSGHDTVSWYQQALGQGPQFIFQYYEEEERQRGNFPDRFSGHQFPNYSSELNVNALLLGDSALYLCASKGLNHGYTFGSGTRLTVV.